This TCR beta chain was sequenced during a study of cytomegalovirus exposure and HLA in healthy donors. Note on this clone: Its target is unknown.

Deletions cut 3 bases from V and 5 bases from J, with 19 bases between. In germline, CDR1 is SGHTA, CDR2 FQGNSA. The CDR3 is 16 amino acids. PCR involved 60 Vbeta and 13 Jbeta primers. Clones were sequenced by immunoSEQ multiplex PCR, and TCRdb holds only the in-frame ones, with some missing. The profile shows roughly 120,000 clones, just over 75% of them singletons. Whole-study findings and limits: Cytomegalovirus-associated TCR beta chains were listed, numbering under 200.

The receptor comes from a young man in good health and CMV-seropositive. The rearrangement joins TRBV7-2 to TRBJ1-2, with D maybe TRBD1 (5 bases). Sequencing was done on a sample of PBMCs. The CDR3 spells CASSFGGTERTYGYTF. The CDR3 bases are TGTGCCAGCAGCTTTGGCGGGACCGAACGAACGTATGGCTACACCTTC.